This T cell receptor (beta chain) originates from a study of shared clonotypes between healthy human individuals. CDR1 and CDR2 from the germline V gene are SGHTA and FQGNSA. The CDR3 consists of 16 residues. J gave up 2 bases and V 3 bases, and 8 bases lay outside the gene matches. Here immunoSEQ multiplex PCR was the method, and the copy in TCRdb shows in-frame clones only, minus some. Of about 480,000 clones listed, about four fifths are singletons. The rearrangement joins TRBV7-2 to TRBJ2-7; 9 bases fit TRBD2. The sequenced material came from PBMCs. The source is a woman aged 40 to 55 in good health. Some clones in this sample may be carry-over from other donors' samples. The chain's CDR3 is CASSLIASGITYEQYF. The CDR3 nucleotides read TGTGCCAGCAGCTTGATTGCTAGCGGGATCACCTACGAGCAGTACTTC.